One sample yielded the 25 T cell receptor beta chains listed below, sequenced in a study of cytomegalovirus exposure and HLA in healthy donors. It was with 60 Vbeta and 13 Jbeta primers that the PCR ran. Method: immunoSEQ multiplex PCR; TCRdb's copy keeps in-frame clones and lacks some. In the table there are around 120,000 clones, 80% of which are singletons. Material: PBMCs. The receptors originated from a female donor in good health and CMV-seropositive.

This clone is a singleton in its sample. The chain carries TRBV6-6 and TRBJ2-7, with 7 bases that match TRBD1. The V gene's germline CDR1 is MNHNY and CDR2 SVGAGI (reference sequence). Unmatched junction bases numbered 11, after V lost 8 bases and J lost 4 bases. This CDR3 is built from 14 residues. The CDR3 protein is CASRPNRDRYEQYF. DNA of the CDR3: TGTGCCAGCCGGCCCAACCGGGACAGATACGAGCAGTACTTC.

A single count supports this clone. The V gene is TRBV28, the J gene TRBJ2-7; 7 nucleotides align to TRBD2. With 3 bases clipped from V and 2 bases from J, the junction kept 7 bases outside the gene matches. CDR1 MDHEN and CDR2 SYDVKM come from the germline V gene. The CDR3 covers 15 residues. The CDR3 DNA follows: TGTGCCAGCAGTTTGAACGGGGGGATCCCCTACGAGCAGTACTTC. It yields the protein CASSLNGGIPYEQYF.

The V call is TRBV7-6, the J call TRBJ2-2, with unresolved D. Germline-derived CDR1 and CDR2 are SGHVS and FNYEAQ. The V and J ends lost 6 bases and 4 bases respectively, with 3 bases between them. The CDR3 contains 11 residues. The CDR3 DNA reads as TGTGCCAGCAGGAGCACCGGGGAGCTGTTTTTT. It translates to CASRSTGELFF.

The chain recombines TRBV6-5 with TRBJ1-2; D unclear. Germline CDR1 MNHEY, CDR2 SVGAGI. V was shortened by 4 bases and J by 7 bases, with 16 bases between the two germline ends. The CDR3 is made up of 14 amino acids. The CDR3 sequence: CASSSSRRVVGYTF. The CDR3 region has the DNA TGTGCCAGCAGTTCCTCGAGGAGGGTAGTTGGCTACACCTTC.

V and J are TRBV27 and TRBJ1-4, with a tentative D call TRBD1 (6 bases). Per the germline V gene, CDR1 is MNHEY and CDR2 is SMNVEV (reference sequence). The CDR3 length is 14 residues. Trimming removed 7 bases from V and 8 bases from J, with 17 bases in between. CDR3 protein: CASKAGGAGEKLFF. CDR3 in DNA: TGTGCCAGCAAGGCCGGGGGGGCCGGAGAAAAACTGTTTTTT.

The chain has TRBV30 and TRBJ1-5; tentatively, D is TRBD1 (6 bases). Germline values: CDR1 GTSNPN, CDR2 SVGIG (reference sequence). This CDR3 has 14 residues. V was pared by 2 bases and J by 3 bases, with 11 bases between. CDR3 loop: CAWSRDTFNQPQHF. The CDR3 DNA reads TGTGCCTGGAGTCGGGACACATTCAATCAGCCCCAGCATTTT. Variable domain in full (rest from reference TRBV30 and TRBJ1-5): SQTIHQWPATLVQPVGSPLSLECTVEGTSNPNLYWYRQAAGRGLQLLFYSVGIGQISSEVPQNLSASRPQDRQFILSSKKLLLSDSGFYLCAWSRDTFNQPQHFGDGTRLSIL.

The V and J genes are TRBV6-5 and TRBJ1-1, with D tentatively TRBD1 (6 bases). Trimming took 5 bases from V and 4 from J, leaving 8 bases between them. The CDR3 covers 12 residues. Per the germline V gene, CDR1 is MNHEY and CDR2 is SVGAGI. The CDR3 region is CASSDRSTEAFF. DNA of the CDR3: TGTGCCAGCAGTGACAGGTCCACTGAAGCTTTCTTT.

V is TRBV11-2 and J is TRBJ1-4; D uncertain. The CDR3 covers 18 residues. From germline, CDR1 is SGHAT and CDR2 FQNNGV. The V gene lost 2 bases and the J gene lost 0 bases, with 16 bases spanning the gap. The DNA for the CDR3 is TGTGCCAGCAGCTTAAGCGACCGGCGGATCGCAACTAATGAAAAACTGTTTTTT. Protein product: CASSLSDRRIATNEKLFF.

The table lists this clone with a count of one. This chain connects TRBV7-3 to TRBJ2-5, with D tentatively TRBD2 (6 bases). The germline CDR1 and CDR2 sequences are SGHTA and FQGTGA. This CDR3 is built from 15 residues. Trimming left V 1 base short and J 2 bases short, with 11 bases between. The CDR3 DNA is TGTGCCAGCAGCTTAATTCCGGGGGTTCAAGAGACCCAGTACTTC. Amino acid sequence: CASSLIPGVQETQYF. The whole variable domain, filled in from reference TRBV7-3 and TRBJ2-5, reads GAGVSQTPSNKVTEKGKYVELRCDPISGHTALYWYRQSLGQGPEFLIYFQGTGAADDSGLPNDRFFAVRPEGSVSTLKIQRTERGDSAVYLCASSLIPGVQETQYFGPGTRLLVL.

The genes are TRBV4-2 and TRBJ2-2, with TRBD2 matching 15 bases. The germline V gene has CDR1 LGHNA and CDR2 YNFKEQ. The CDR3 extends over 17 amino acids. J gave up 5 bases and V 5 bases, and 6 bases lay outside the gene matches. In DNA form, the CDR3 reads TGTGCCAGCAGCGGACTAGCGGGGGGGCGCGGTACCGGGGAGCTGTTTTTT. Its translation: CASSGLAGGRGTGELFF.

This rearrangement joins TRBV5-6 to TRBJ2-7, with TRBD2 identical over 10 bases. Per germline, CDR1 SGHDT and CDR2 YYEEEE. Trimming took 0 bases from V and 0 from J; bases not matched to a gene: 6. CDR3 length equals 17 residues. CDR3 DNA sequence: TGTGCCAGCAGCTTGGAGCGGGGGGGATTTAGCTCCTACGAGCAGTACTTC. This gives the protein CASSLERGGFSSYEQYF.

The chain couples TRBV7-2 to TRBJ1-5, with D perhaps TRBD1 (6 bases). The germline V gene encodes CDR1 SGHTA and CDR2 FQGNSA. The length of the CDR3 is 15 residues. Trimming took off 1 base at V and 3 bases at J, with 10 bases between the two ends. CDR3 nucleotides: TGTGCCAGCAGCTTAGTCGGACAGCTCAATCAGCCCCAGCATTTT. Its protein product is CASSLVGQLNQPQHF.

With regard to this clone: Its ends do not fully match the called genes, so a read error is possible. The rearrangement uses TRBV7-9 and TRBJ2-2, with D perhaps TRBD2 (5 bases). The CDR3 contains 18 residues. The V gene's germline CDR1 is SEHNR and CDR2 FQNEAQ (reference sequence). The CDR3 loop is CASSYKARHGRNTGELFF. CDR3 nucleotide sequence: TGTGCCAGCAGCTACAAGGCTCGTCACGGACGGAACACCGGGGAGCTGTTTTTC.

The V gene is TRBV19, the J gene TRBJ2-1; 9 bases match TRBD2. Germline CDR1 reads LNHDA; CDR2 reads SQIVND (reference sequence). The V and J ends lost 3 bases and 7 bases, in that order; junction bases with no gene match: 1. This CDR3 has 13 amino acids. CDR3 nucleotides: TGTGCCAGTAGTATGAGCGGGGGGAATGAGCAGTTCTTC. Amino acids: CASSMSGGNEQFF. The variable domain in full, with the rest retrieved from reference TRBV19 and TRBJ2-1, is DGGITQSPKYLFRKEGQNVTLSCEQNLNHDAMYWYRQDPGQGLRLIYYSQIVNDFQKGDIAEGYSVSREKKESFPLTVTSAQKNPTAFYLCASSMSGGNEQFFGPGTRLTVL.

At least ten counts were recorded for this clone. V usage is TRBV5-4 and J usage is TRBJ2-1; D is possibly TRBD2 (5 bases). This CDR3 has 15 amino acids. Per the germline V gene, CDR1 is SGHNT and CDR2 is YYREEE (reference sequence). Trimming took off 5 bases at V and 0 bases at J, with 12 bases between the two ends. In DNA, the CDR3 is TGTGCCAGCAGTACGGAGGTAGTCTCCTACAATGAGCAGTTCTTC. Amino acids: CASSTEVVSYNEQFF.

This clone was picked up a small number of times. V usage is TRBV7-9 and J usage is TRBJ2-2; 9 nucleotides agree with TRBD1. The trim removed 6 bases at V and 6 bases at J, leaving 11 bases unmatched. This CDR3 comprises 16 residues. Per the germline V gene, CDR1 is SEHNR and CDR2 is FQNEAQ (reference sequence). The CDR3, as DNA: TGTGCCAGCAGTCGTATTTGGGACAGGGAGGCCGGGGAGCTGTTTTTT. Protein product: CASSRIWDREAGELFF.

V usage is TRBV7-2 and J usage is TRBJ1-2; 7 bases line up with TRBD1. This CDR3 is 15 amino acids long. CDR1 and CDR2 from the germline V gene are SGHTA and FQGNSA. V lost 5 bases, J lost 8 bases, and 14 bases stayed unmatched. The CDR3 spells CASSPRQGSPWGYTF. DNA for the CDR3: TGTGCCAGCAGCCCACGACAGGGAAGTCCTTGGGGCTACACCTTC.

V is TRBV7-2 and J is TRBJ2-5; 12 nucleotides agree with TRBD1. Germline values: CDR1 SGHTA, CDR2 FQGNSA. This CDR3 has 19 residues. Trimming took 5 bases from V and 0 from J; bases not matched to a gene: 13. The CDR3 nucleotides read TGTGCCAGCAGCCCCATTCCCGGGACAGGGGGCCGGTACCAAGAGACCCAGTACTTC. Translated: CASSPIPGTGGRYQETQYF.

V is TRBV7-9 and J is TRBJ2-7; D is possibly TRBD2 (6 bases). The CDR3 runs to 14 residues. CDR1 and CDR2 from the germline V gene are SEHNR and FQNEAQ (reference sequence). Trimming cost V 3 bases and J 2 bases, with 11 bases left between them. The CDR3 region has the DNA TGTGCCAGCAGCTTTGGGAGGTGGCCCTACGAGCAGTACTTC. As protein: CASSFGRWPYEQYF.

In its sample, this clone was seen a few times. The CDR3 region is CASSLLGTAQEGYTF. The CDR3 DNA is TGCGCCAGCAGCCTACTAGGGACTGCCCAGGAGGGCTACACCTTC. The V gene is TRBV4-3, the J gene TRBJ1-2; possible D gene TRBD1, 5 bases. Per the germline V gene, CDR1 is LGHNA and CDR2 is YSLEER. The V end was cut by 4 bases, the J end by 8 bases, with 20 bases between. The CDR3 contains 15 residues.

The gene calls are TRBV30 and TRBJ2-2; 12 nucleotides line up with TRBD2. The CDR3 sequence is 14 residues long. V was pared by 3 bases and J by 5 bases, with 1 base of the junction left unmatched. Germline lookup yields CDR1 GTSNPN and CDR2 SVGIG (reference sequence). The CDR3 reads CAWRLAGGTGELFF. For the CDR3, the DNA is TGTGCCTGGAGGCTAGCGGGGGGGACCGGGGAGCTGTTTTTT.

This clone was seen only a few times. The J gene is TRBJ1-2, the V gene TRBV19; weak D call: TRBD1 (5 bases). V was pared by 6 bases and J by 4 bases, with 15 bases between. The germline V gene has CDR1 LNHDA and CDR2 SQIVND (reference sequence). The CDR3 runs 14 residues. The CDR3 bases are TGTGCCAGTAGGCTATCACAGGATAGCTATGGCTACACCTTC. Translating gives CASRLSQDSYGYTF.

The chain is built from TRBV7-9 and TRBJ2-3; TRBD2 matches at 12 bases. Germline trimming cut 5 bases from V and 4 bases from J; bases unmatched to any gene: 1. CDR3 length equals 14 residues. Germline V gives CDR1 SEHNR, CDR2 FQNEAQ (reference sequence). The CDR3 nucleotides are TGTGCCAGCAGCCCTAGCGGGGGGGCAGATACGCAGTATTTT. Amino acid sequence: CASSPSGGADTQYF.

This clone was recorded a few times. The chain joins TRBV5-1 to TRBJ1-1, with 7 bases fitting TRBD1. The CDR3 has 13 amino acids. Germline V lookup: CDR1 SGHRS, CDR2 YFSETQ. J lost 5 bases, V lost 1 base, and 2 bases had no gene match. CDR3 nucleotide sequence: TGCGCCAGCAGCTTGACAGGGGTTACTGAAGCTTTCTTT. Its protein product is CASSLTGVTEAFF.

The gene calls are TRBV7-2 and TRBJ2-7; tentatively, D is TRBD2 (5 bases). CDR1 is SGHTA, CDR2 FQGNSA, per germline. V was shortened by 1 base and J by 7 bases, with 14 bases between the two germline ends. CDR3 length: 14 amino acids. The CDR3 sequence is CASSLGGRGREQYF. In DNA form, the CDR3 reads TGTGCCAGCAGCTTAGGGGGAAGAGGGCGGGAGCAGTACTTC.